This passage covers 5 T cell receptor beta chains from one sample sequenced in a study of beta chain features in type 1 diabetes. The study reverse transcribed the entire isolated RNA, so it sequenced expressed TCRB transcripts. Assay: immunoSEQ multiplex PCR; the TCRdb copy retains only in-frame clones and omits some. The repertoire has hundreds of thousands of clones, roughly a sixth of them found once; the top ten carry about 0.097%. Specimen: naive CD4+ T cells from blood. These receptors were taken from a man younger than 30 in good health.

CDR3 coding DNA: TGTGCCAGCAGTCAACCTTTCCGGACAGGGAGGGGCTACACAGATACGCAGTATTTT. Its translation: CASSQPFRTGRGYTDTQYF. The rearrangement uses TRBV27 and TRBJ2-3, with D possibly TRBD1 on 8 matching bases. This CDR3 is built from 19 residues. V lost 5 bases and J lost 2, with 26 bases in between. Per the germline V gene, CDR1 is MNHEY and CDR2 is SMNVEV (reference sequence).

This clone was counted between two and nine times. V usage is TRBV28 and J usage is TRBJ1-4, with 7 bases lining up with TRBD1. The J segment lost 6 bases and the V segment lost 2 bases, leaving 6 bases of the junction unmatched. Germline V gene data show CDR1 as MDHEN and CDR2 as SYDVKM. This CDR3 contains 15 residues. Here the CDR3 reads CASSLIGGNHEKLFF. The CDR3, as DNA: TGTGCCAGCAGTTTAATAGGGGGCAATCATGAAAAACTGTTTTTT.

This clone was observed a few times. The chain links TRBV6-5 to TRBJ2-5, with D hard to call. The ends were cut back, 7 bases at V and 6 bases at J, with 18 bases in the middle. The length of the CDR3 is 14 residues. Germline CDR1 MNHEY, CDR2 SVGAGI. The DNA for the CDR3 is TGTGCCAGCAACCCCGTAGGACGGCACCAGACCCAGTACTTC. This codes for CASNPVGRHQTQYF.

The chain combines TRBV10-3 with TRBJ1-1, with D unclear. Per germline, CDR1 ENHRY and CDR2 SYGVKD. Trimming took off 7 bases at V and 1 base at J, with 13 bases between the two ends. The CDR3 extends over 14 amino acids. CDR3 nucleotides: TGTGCCATCAAGGGCGGAATTGGGAACACTGAAGCTTTCTTT. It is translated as CAIKGGIGNTEAFF.

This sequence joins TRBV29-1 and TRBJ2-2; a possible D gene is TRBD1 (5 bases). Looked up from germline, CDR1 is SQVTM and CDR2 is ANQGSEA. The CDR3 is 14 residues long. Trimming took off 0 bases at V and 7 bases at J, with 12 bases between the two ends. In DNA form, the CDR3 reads TGCAGCGTTGAAGATCTTAGGCAGGGCGGGGAGCTGTTTTTT. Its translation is CSVEDLRQGGELFF.